This T cell receptor (beta chain) was captured in a study of liver allograft versus peripheral blood T cells. Study overall: Peripheral blood of the recipients supplied T cell receptor repertoires that were compared with those in transplanted livers. The study, taken as a whole, reports: Liver allograft repertoires of T cell receptors reportedly diverged from peripheral blood repertoires.

TCRdb analysed the reads with MiXCR anew, one entry per CDR3 protein. The table lists some 15,000 distinct CDR3 sequences, 25% to 35% of them singletons, with 2% to 2.5% in the top ten. The CDR3 extends over 15 amino acids. Germline CDR1 and CDR2: MNHNY and SVGAGI (reference sequence). V lost 6 bases to trimming and J lost 4 bases, with 18 bases between them. On this clonotype itself: Its antigen remains unidentified. A read error may explain this, as a much larger clone is one base away. The CDR3 does not end in the conserved phenylalanine or tryptophan, so this is likely a read error.

The J gene is TRBJ1-2, the V gene TRBV6-6; D not certain. The TCR originated in a human patient who had a liver transplant. Some T cells may originate from the graft donor. CDR3 loop: CASSPGRTSAYGYTY. DNA for the CDR3: TGTGCCAGCAGCCCCGGACGGACCTCGGCCTATGGCTACACCTAC.